One T cell receptor (beta chain) is described in this entry. This entry is derived from a study of blood T cell repertoires in COVID-19. On the study more broadly: Sites across the United States, Italy and Spain contributed samples from acute and convalescent COVID-19.

Sequencing used immunoSEQ multiplex PCR; TCRdb keeps in-frame clones, though not all of them. The table has about 140,000 clones, less than 85% seen once. Which cohort a participant joined came from the clinical history participants gave. Participants in the exposed group had met a COVID-19 case in the 2 weeks before joining the study. With 5 bases clipped from V and 4 bases from J, the junction kept 2 bases outside the gene matches. CDR3 length equals 14 residues. CDR1 and CDR2 (germline): SGHTA, FQGTGA. The sequence derives from a woman under 30 who had been exposed to COVID-19. V and J are TRBV7-3 and TRBJ1-6; 7 bases map to TRBD1. Sequencing was performed on PBMCs or T cells enriched from blood (not recorded which). This CDR3 is CASSKGQYNSPLHF. Here the CDR3 DNA reads TGTGCCAGCAGCAAGGGACAGTATAATTCACCCCTCCACTTT.